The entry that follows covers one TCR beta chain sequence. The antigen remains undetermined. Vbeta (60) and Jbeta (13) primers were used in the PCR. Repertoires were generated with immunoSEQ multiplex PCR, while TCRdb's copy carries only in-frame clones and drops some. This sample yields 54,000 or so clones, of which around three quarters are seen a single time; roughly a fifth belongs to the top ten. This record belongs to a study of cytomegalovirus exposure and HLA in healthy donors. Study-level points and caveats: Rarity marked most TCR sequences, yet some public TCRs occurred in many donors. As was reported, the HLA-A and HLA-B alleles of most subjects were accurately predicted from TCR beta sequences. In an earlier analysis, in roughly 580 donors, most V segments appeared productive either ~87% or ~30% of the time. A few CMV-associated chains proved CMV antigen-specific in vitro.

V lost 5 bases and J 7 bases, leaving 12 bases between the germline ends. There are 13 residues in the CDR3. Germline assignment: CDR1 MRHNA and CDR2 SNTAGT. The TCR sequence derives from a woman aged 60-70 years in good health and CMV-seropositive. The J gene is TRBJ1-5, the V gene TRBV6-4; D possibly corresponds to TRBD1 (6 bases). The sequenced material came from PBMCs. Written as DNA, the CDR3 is TGTGCCAGCAGTCCCGAACAGGGCCAGCCCCAGCATTTT. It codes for CASSPEQGQPQHF.